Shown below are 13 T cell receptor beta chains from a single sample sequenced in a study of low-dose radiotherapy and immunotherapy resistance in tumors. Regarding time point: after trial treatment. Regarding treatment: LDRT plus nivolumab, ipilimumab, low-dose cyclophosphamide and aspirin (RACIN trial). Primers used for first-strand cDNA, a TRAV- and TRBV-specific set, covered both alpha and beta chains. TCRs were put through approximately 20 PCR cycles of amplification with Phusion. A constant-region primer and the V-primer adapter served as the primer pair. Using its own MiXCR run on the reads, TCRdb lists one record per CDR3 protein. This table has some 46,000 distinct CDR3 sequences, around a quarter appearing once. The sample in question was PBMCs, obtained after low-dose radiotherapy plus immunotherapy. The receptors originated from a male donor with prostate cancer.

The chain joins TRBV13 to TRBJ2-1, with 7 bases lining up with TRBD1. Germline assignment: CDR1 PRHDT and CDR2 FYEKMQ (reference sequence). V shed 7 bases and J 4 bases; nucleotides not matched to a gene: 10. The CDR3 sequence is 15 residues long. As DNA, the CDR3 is TGTGCCAGCAAGCCGAGAAACAGGGGATACAATGAGCAGTTCTTC. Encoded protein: CASKPRNRGYNEQFF.

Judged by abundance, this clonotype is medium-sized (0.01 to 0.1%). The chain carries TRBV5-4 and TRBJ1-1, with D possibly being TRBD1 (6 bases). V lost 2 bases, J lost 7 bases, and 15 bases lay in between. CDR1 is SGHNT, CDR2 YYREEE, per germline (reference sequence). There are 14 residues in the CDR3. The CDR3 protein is CASSFKGGGNEAFF. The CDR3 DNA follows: TGTGCCAGCAGCTTCAAGGGGGGAGGTAATGAAGCTTTCTTT. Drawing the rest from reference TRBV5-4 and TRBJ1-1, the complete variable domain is ETGVTQSPTHLIKTRGQQVTLRCSSQSGHNTVSWYQQALGQGPQFIFQYYREEENGRGNFPPRFSGLQFPNYSSELNVNALELDDSALYLCASSFKGGGNEAFFGQGTRLTVV.

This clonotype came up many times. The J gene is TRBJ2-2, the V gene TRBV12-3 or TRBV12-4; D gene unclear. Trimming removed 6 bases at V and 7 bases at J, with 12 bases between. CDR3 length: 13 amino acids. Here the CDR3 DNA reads TGTGCCAGCAGATTTAGTGGAGTCGGGGAGCTGTTTTTT. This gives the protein CASRFSGVGELFF.

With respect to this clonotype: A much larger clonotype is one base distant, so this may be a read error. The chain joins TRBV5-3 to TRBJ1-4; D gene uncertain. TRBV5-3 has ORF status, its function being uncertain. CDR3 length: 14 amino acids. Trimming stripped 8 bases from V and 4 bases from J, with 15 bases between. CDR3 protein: CASSRKANNEKLFF. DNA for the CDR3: TGTGCCAGCAGCCGTAAAGCAAATAATGAAAAACTGTTTTTT.

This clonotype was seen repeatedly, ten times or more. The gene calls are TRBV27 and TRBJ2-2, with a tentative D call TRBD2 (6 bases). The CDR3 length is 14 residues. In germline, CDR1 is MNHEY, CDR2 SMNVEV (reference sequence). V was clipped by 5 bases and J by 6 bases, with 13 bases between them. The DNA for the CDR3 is TGTGCCAGCAGTACAAACCCGGGGGCCGGGGAGCTGTTTTTT. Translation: CASSTNPGAGELFF.

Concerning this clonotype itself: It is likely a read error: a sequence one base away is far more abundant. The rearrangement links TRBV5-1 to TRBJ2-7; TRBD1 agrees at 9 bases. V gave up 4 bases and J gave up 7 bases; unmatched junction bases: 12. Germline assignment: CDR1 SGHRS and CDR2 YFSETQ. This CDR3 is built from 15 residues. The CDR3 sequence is CASSLTGGASNEQYF. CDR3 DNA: TGCGCCAGCAGCCTCACAGGGGGCGCATCTAATGAGCAGTACTTC.

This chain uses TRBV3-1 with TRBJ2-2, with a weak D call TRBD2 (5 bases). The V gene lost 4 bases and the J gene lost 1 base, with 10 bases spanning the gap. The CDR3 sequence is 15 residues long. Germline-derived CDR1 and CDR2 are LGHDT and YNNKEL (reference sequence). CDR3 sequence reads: CASSRRSGNTGELFF. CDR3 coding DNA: TGTGCCAGCAGCCGCCGCAGCGGGAACACCGGGGAGCTGTTTTTT.

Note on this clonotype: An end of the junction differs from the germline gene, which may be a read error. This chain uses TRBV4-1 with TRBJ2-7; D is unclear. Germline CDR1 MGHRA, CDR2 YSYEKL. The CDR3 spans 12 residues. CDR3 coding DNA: TGTGCCAGCAGCCAAGCCGGCTACGAGCAGTACTTC. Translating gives CASSQAGYEQYF.

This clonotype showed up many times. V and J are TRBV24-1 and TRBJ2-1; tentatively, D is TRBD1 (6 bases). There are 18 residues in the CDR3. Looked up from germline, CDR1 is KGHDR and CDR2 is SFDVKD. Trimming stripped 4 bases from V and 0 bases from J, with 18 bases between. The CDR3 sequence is CATSDPNPSRGSYNEQFF. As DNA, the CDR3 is TGTGCCACCAGTGACCCTAATCCCTCCAGGGGCTCCTACAATGAGCAGTTCTTC.

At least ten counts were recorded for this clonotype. CDR3 region: CASSPIGGTTDTQYF. Here the CDR3 DNA reads TGTGCCAGCTCACCGATCGGGGGGACCACAGATACGCAGTATTTT. The chain carries TRBV18 and TRBJ2-3; 7 nucleotides align to TRBD2. The V segment lost 3 bases and the J segment 2 bases; nucleotides outside the gene matches: 5. This CDR3 has 15 residues. CDR1 and CDR2 from the germline V gene are KGHSH and LQKENI.

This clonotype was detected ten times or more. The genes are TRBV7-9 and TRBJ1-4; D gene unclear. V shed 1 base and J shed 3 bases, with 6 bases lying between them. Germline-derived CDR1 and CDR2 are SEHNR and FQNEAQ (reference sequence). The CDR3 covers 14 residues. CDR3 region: CASSLDGSNEKLFF. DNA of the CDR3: TGTGCCAGCAGCTTAGATGGGTCTAATGAAAAACTGTTTTTT.

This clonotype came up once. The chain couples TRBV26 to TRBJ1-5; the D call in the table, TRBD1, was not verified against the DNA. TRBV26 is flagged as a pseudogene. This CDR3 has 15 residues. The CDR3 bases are TGTGCCAGCGGGGGTCGGGGCAGGGGCAATCAGCCCCAGCATTTT. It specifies CASGGRGRGNQPQHF.

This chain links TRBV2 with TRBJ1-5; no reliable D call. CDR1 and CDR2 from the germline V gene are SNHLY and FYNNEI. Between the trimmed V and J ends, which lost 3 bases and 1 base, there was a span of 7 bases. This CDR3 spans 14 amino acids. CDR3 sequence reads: CASSDRQSNQPQHF. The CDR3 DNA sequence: TGTGCCAGCAGTGACAGGCAAAGCAATCAGCCCCAGCATTTT.